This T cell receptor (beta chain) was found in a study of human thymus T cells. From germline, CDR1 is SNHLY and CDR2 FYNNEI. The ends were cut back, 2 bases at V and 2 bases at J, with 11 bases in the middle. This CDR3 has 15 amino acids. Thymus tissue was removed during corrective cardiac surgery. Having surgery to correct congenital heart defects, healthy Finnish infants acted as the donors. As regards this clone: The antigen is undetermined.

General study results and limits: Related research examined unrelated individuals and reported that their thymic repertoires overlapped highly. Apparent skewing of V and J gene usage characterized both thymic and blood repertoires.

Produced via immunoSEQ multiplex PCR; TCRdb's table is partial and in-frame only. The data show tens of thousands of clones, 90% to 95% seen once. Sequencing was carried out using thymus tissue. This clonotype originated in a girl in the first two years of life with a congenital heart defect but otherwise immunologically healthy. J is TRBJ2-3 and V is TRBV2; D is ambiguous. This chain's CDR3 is CASSEISGATDTQYF. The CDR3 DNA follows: TGTGCCAGCAGTGAAATTTCCGGAGCCACAGATACGCAGTATTTT. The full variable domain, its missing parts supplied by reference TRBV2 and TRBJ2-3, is EPEVTQTPSHQVTQMGQEVILRCVPISNHLYFYWYRQILGQKVEFLVSFYNNEISEKSEIFDDQFSVERPDGSNFTLKIRSTKLEDSAMYFCASSEISGATDTQYFGPGTRLTVL.